The 25 T cell receptor beta chains reported below all come from one sample, sequenced in a study of control samples from healthy donors and cancer patients. Assay used: immunoSEQ multiplex PCR; TCRdb lists only in-frame clones, some missing. Of about 86,000 clones detected, roughly 89% appear once; the ten largest clones hold about 10%. Sequences were obtained from PBMCs. These receptors all come from a woman between 45 and 60 years old with colorectal cancer.

This chain links TRBV5-1 with TRBJ2-6; TRBD1 is a possible D gene (6 bases). CDR1 and CDR2 (germline): SGHRS, YFSETQ. Trimming took 6 bases from V and 0 from J, leaving 16 bases between them. This CDR3 contains 17 residues. The CDR3 DNA sequence: TGCGCCAGCACCCACAAGGGCAGGGGCTCTGGGGCCAACGTCCTGACTTTC. As protein: CASTHKGRGSGANVLTF.

The rearrangement links TRBV9 to TRBJ1-3; 10 bases match TRBD1. The ends lost 0 bases at V and 1 base at J; junction bases unmatched: 4. The CDR3 sequence is 17 residues long. CDR1 SGDLS and CDR2 YYNGEE come from the germline V gene. The CDR3: CASSVEGQGISGNTIYF. The CDR3 DNA sequence: TGTGCCAGCAGCGTAGAGGGACAGGGGATATCTGGAAACACCATATATTTT.

The J gene is TRBJ1-6, the V gene TRBV7-9; possibly TRBD1 for D (6 bases). V lost 2 bases, J lost 9 bases, and 8 bases lay in between. The CDR3 spans 13 residues. Germline CDR1 and CDR2: SEHNR and FQNEAQ (reference sequence). For the CDR3, the DNA is TGTGCCAGCAGCTTACGGGACACTTCACCCCTCCACTTT. It is translated as CASSLRDTSPLHF.

The genes are TRBV5-1 and TRBJ1-3, with a weak D call TRBD1 (5 bases). The ends were cut back, 1 base at V and 2 bases at J, with 10 bases in the middle. The length of the CDR3 is 15 residues. CDR1 SGHRS and CDR2 YFSETQ come from the germline V gene. The CDR3: CASSLNQGTGNTIYF. The CDR3 DNA reads TGCGCCAGCAGCTTGAACCAGGGAACTGGAAACACCATATATTTT.

The chain joins TRBV6-2 or TRBV6-3 to TRBJ2-1; no reliable D call. This CDR3 is 14 amino acids long. The germline V gene encodes CDR1 MNHEY and CDR2 SVGEGT. V shed 2 bases and J shed 6 bases, with 11 bases lying between them. The CDR3 sequence: CASSYEGWGNEQFF. The CDR3 coding sequence is TGTGCCAGCAGTTACGAAGGATGGGGCAATGAGCAGTTCTTC.

The rearrangement uses TRBV19 and TRBJ2-1, with D possibly being TRBD1 (6 bases). This CDR3 region has 14 residues. V was trimmed by 10 bases and J by 2 bases, leaving 15 bases between them. CDR1 LNHDA and CDR2 SQIVND come from the germline V gene (reference sequence). CDR3 loop: CATSRTGTYNEQFF. DNA for the CDR3: TGTGCCACGAGTCGTACAGGGACCTACAATGAGCAGTTCTTC.

The chain employs TRBV4-3 and TRBJ2-3; 8 bases map to TRBD2. The CDR3 runs to 16 residues. CDR1 LGHNA and CDR2 YSLEER come from the germline V gene. J lost 1 base, V lost 1 base, and 4 bases had no gene match. CDR3 sequence: CASSQGSAGGTDTQYF. CDR3 DNA: TGCGCCAGCAGCCAAGGTTCAGCGGGGGGCACAGATACGCAGTATTTT.

The rearrangement joins TRBV28 to TRBJ1-5, with 7 bases matching TRBD1. This CDR3 has 12 residues. The germline V gene encodes CDR1 MDHEN and CDR2 SYDVKM. The J segment lost 7 bases and the V segment lost 11 bases, leaving 8 bases of the junction unmatched. CDR3 sequence (DNA): TGTGCCTCACTGACAGGGAACCAGCCCCAGCATTTT. The encoded protein is CASLTGNQPQHF. The full variable domain, completed using reference TRBV28 and TRBJ1-5, is DVKVTQSSRYLVKRTGEKVFLECVQDMDHENMFWYRQDPGLGLRLIYFSYDVKMKEKGDIPEGYSVSREKKERFSLILESASTNQTSMYLCASLTGNQPQHFGDGTRLSIL.

The chain joins TRBV4-3 to TRBJ1-1; 7 nucleotides match TRBD1. CDR1 is LGHNA and CDR2 is YSLEER in the germline V gene. This CDR3 is 16 amino acids long. The junction had 8 bases not matched to a gene; V was cut back by 0 bases and J by 4 bases. CDR3 bases: TGCGCCAGCAGCCAAGATTTAGCAGGGGGGAGCACTGAAGCTTTCTTT. Amino acid sequence: CASSQDLAGGSTEAFF.

This clone was observed once. The chain's CDR3 is CASSSGQYNSPLHF. As DNA, the CDR3 is TGTGCCAGCAGCTCAGGACAGTATAATTCACCCCTCCACTTT. The chain is built from TRBV11-1 and TRBJ1-6; possible D gene TRBD1, 6 bases. Germline CDR1 and CDR2: SGHAT and FQDESV (reference sequence). This CDR3 is built from 14 residues. Between the trimmed V and J ends, which lost 4 bases and 4 bases, there was a span of 8 bases.

V is TRBV6-5 and J is TRBJ1-4; D not certain. CDR1 MNHEY and CDR2 SVGAGI come from the germline V gene. The CDR3 consists of 15 residues. V was clipped by 5 bases and J by 0 bases, with 10 bases between them. The DNA for the CDR3 is TGTGCCAGCAGTCGCCAGCCTGCAACTAATGAAAAACTGTTTTTT. Translated: CASSRQPATNEKLFF.

This chain links TRBV7-8 with TRBJ2-5; perhaps TRBD1 as D (5 bases). V lost 1 base and J lost 4, with 10 bases in between. The CDR3 runs 14 residues. Looked up from germline, CDR1 is SGHVS and CDR2 is FQNEAQ. CDR3 nucleotide sequence: TGTGCCAGCAGCTTAGGTGCAGGGCGAGAGACCCAGTACTTC. It codes for CASSLGAGRETQYF.

The chain couples TRBV18 to TRBJ1-2, with 7 bases fitting TRBD1. Per the germline V gene, CDR1 is KGHSH and CDR2 is LQKENI. The CDR3 totals 12 residues. V dropped 4 bases and J dropped 4; count of bases not matched to a gene: 0. The CDR3 DNA reads TGTGCCAGCTCACGGGACAGCTATGGCTACACCTTC. It codes for CASSRDSYGYTF.

The rearrangement links TRBV5-1 to TRBJ2-3; unclear D gene. CDR1 is SGHRS and CDR2 is YFSETQ in the germline V gene. CDR3 length: 15 residues. V was cut by 0 bases and J by 4 bases, with 12 bases left in between. In DNA, the CDR3 is TGCGCCAGCAGCTTGGTTTCTAAGGCGTCAGATACGCAGTATTTT. Its translation is CASSLVSKASDTQYF.

The chain joins TRBV18 to TRBJ1-6; possibly TRBD1 for D (5 bases). CDR3 length equals 15 residues. Looked up from germline, CDR1 is KGHSH and CDR2 is LQKENI. The V end lost 1 base, the J end lost 3 bases, and 7 bases lay between the germline ends. The CDR3 protein is CASSPQGHYNSPLHF. As DNA, the CDR3 is TGTGCCAGCTCACCACAGGGGCACTATAATTCACCCCTCCACTTT.

This sequence joins TRBV28 and TRBJ1-4, with TRBD1 as a possible D gene (6 bases). Germline values: CDR1 MDHEN, CDR2 SYDVKM. Between the trimmed V and J ends, which lost 5 bases and 8 bases, there was a span of 18 bases. The CDR3 sequence is 15 residues long. The CDR3 nucleotides are TGTGCCAGCAGTGGGGGCGGACCTCTTTTAGAAAAACTGTTTTTT. Protein product: CASSGGGPLLEKLFF.

This clone was picked up one time. The rearrangement joins TRBV2 to TRBJ1-1; D is ambiguous. Germline V gene data show CDR1 as SNHLY and CDR2 as FYNNEI. The CDR3 sequence is 13 residues long. Trimming took 2 bases from V and 1 from J, leaving 5 bases between them. CDR3 amino acids: CASSEYGNTEAFF. In DNA, the CDR3 is TGTGCCAGCAGTGAATACGGGAACACTGAAGCTTTCTTT.

The V gene is TRBV5-1, the J gene TRBJ2-3, with TRBD1 as a possible D gene (7 bases). This CDR3 has 14 residues. V lost 8 bases, J lost 4 bases, and 17 bases lay in between. CDR1 and CDR2 (germline): SGHRS, YFSETQ. The CDR3 DNA follows: TGCGCCAGTCAGAGGCAGGGGGAGGCAGATACGCAGTATTTT. Translated: CASQRQGEADTQYF.

The gene calls are TRBV7-8 and TRBJ1-3, with a tentative D call TRBD1 (6 bases). The CDR3 contains 14 residues. Germline CDR1 SGHVS, CDR2 FQNEAQ. With 5 bases removed from V and 3 bases from J, the gap between germline ends came to 11 bases. Written as DNA, the CDR3 is TGTGCCAGCAGCCCAGGGGTGGTTGGAAACACCATATATTTT. This sequence encodes CASSPGVVGNTIYF.

The gene calls are TRBV19 and TRBJ1-4; 8 positions match TRBD1. Germline values: CDR1 LNHDA, CDR2 SQIVND (reference sequence). V was clipped by 0 bases and J by 0 bases; unmatched bases: 3. The CDR3 has 17 residues. The CDR3 sequence: CASSIDRGLATNEKLFF. For the CDR3, the DNA is TGTGCCAGTAGTATAGACAGGGGGCTTGCAACTAATGAAAAACTGTTTTTT.

The chain combines TRBV3-1 (or the pseudogene TRBV3-2) with TRBJ1-6; D is unclear. The CDR3 has 14 amino acids. The V gene lost 0 bases and the J gene lost 3 bases, with 3 bases spanning the gap. Per the germline V gene, CDR1 is LGHDT and CDR2 is YNNKEL (reference sequence). CDR3 amino acids: CASSQELYNSPLHF. The DNA of the CDR3 is TGTGCCAGCAGCCAAGAACTCTATAATTCACCCCTCCACTTT.

The chain employs TRBV10-3 and TRBJ2-3; D is unresolved. The CDR3 spans 12 residues. Germline CDR1 ENHRY, CDR2 SYGVKD. Deletions cut 6 bases from V and 5 bases from J, with 9 bases between. The CDR3 DNA follows: TGTGCCATCAGCGACATAGTAGATACGCAGTATTTT. Translating it yields CAISDIVDTQYF.

The chain recombines TRBV5-6 with TRBJ1-4; TRBD1 aligns across 9 bases. CDR3 length equals 15 residues. CDR1 is SGHDT, CDR2 YYEEEE, per germline. The trim removed 3 bases at V and 8 bases at J, leaving 8 bases unmatched. DNA for the CDR3: TGTGCCAGCAGCTCACCGGGACAGGGAGACGAAAAACTGTTTTTT. It specifies CASSSPGQGDEKLFF.

This clone was recorded only once. The chain employs TRBV5-8 and TRBJ2-1, with TRBD2 matching over 7 bases. Germline CDR1 reads SGHTS; CDR2 reads YDEGEE. This CDR3 is built from 15 residues. V shed 0 bases, J shed 4 bases, and the junction held 4 bases outside the gene matches. The CDR3 nucleotides read TGTGCCAGCAGCTTGGTGGGGGGGGTATACAATGAGCAGTTCTTC. Translated: CASSLVGGVYNEQFF.

CDR3 nucleotides: TGTGCCAGTAGTGAGCGGCTTGTATCCTACAATGAGCAGTTCTTC. It codes for CASSERLVSYNEQFF. The rearrangement links TRBV19 to TRBJ2-1; possible D gene TRBD2, 5 bases. The CDR3 sequence is 15 residues long. Germline V gives CDR1 LNHDA, CDR2 SQIVND (reference sequence). V lost 5 bases to trimming and J lost 1 base, with 12 bases between them.